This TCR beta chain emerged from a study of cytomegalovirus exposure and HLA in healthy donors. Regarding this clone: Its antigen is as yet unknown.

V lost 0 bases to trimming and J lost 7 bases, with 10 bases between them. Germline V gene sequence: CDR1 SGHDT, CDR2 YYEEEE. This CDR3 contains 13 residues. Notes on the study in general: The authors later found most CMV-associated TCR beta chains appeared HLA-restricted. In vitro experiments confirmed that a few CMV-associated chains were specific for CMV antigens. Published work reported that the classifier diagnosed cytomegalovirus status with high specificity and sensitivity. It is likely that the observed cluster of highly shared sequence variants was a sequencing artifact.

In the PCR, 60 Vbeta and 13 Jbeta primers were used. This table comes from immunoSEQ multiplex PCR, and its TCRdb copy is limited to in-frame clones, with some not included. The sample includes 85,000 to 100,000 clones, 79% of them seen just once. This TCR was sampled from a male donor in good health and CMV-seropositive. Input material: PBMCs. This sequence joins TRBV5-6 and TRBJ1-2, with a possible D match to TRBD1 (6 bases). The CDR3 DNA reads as TGTGCCAGCAGCTTGGTGGGGGCGGCTGGCTACACCTTC. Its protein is CASSLVGAAGYTF.